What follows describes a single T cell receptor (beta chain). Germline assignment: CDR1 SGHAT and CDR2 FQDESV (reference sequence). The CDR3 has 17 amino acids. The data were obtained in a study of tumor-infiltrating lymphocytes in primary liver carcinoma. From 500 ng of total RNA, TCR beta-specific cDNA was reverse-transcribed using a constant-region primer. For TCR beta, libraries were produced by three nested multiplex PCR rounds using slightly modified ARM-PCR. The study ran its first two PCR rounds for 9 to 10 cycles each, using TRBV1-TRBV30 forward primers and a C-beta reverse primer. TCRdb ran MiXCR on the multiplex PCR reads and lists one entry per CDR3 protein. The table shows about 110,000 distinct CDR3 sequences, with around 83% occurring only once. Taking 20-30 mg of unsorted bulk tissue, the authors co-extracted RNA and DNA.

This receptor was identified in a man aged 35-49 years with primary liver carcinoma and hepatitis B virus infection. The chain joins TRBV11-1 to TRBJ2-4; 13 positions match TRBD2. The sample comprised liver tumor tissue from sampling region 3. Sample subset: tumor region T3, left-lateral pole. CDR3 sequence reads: CAGSIPGTSGIKNIQYF. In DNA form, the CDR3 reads TGTGCTGGCAGCATTCCCGGGACTAGCGGGATCAAAAACATTCAGTACTTC.